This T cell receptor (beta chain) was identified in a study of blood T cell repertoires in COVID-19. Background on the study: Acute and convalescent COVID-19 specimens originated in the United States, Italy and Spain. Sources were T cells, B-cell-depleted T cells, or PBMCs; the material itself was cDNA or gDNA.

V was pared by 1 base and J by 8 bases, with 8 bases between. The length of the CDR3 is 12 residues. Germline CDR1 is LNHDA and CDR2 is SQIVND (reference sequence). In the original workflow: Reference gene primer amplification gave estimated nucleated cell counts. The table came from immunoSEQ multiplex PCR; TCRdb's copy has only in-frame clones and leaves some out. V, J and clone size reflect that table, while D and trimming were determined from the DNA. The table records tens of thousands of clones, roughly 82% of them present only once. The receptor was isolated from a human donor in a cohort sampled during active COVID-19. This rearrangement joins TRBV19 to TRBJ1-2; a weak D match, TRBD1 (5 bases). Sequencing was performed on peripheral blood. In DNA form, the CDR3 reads TGTGCCAGTAGTATAGGGGGCGGCGGCTACACCTTC. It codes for CASSIGGGGYTF.